The 17 T cell receptor beta chains below come from one sample, sequenced in a study of cytomegalovirus exposure and HLA in healthy donors. Primers for the PCR totalled 60 Vbeta and 13 Jbeta. The protocol was immunoSEQ multiplex PCR, while the TCRdb copy is restricted to in-frame clones and leaves out a portion. The profile covers 200,000 to 250,000 clones, with more than 65% appearing a single time and roughly 1.6% taken by the ten largest. What was sequenced was PBMCs. The receptor source for this set is a man aged 50 to 59 in good health and CMV-seronegative.

The chain carries TRBV11-3 and TRBJ2-2, with TRBD2 identical over 9 bases. V lost 10 bases to trimming and J lost 0 bases; unmatched junction nucleotides: 15. This CDR3 has 18 residues. The germline V gene has CDR1 SGHNT and CDR2 YENEEA. CDR3 coding DNA: TGTGCCATCCCCAGGAGGCTAGCGGGACCCTCGAACACCGGGGAGCTGTTTTTT. Amino acid sequence: CAIPRRLAGPSNTGELFF.

There are a few counts of this clone. The chain is built from TRBV7-2 and TRBJ2-5, with D uncertain. Germline-derived CDR1 and CDR2 are SGHTA and FQGNSA. V was clipped by 5 bases and J by 5 bases, with 18 bases between them. The CDR3 runs 15 residues. The CDR3 nucleotides are TGTGCCAGCAGCCCCCTCCCACGGTCGTGGGAGACCCAGTACTTC. Its protein product is CASSPLPRSWETQYF.

This chain joins TRBV7-8 and TRBJ2-2; 7 bases align to TRBD2. The ends lost 3 bases at V and 4 bases at J; junction bases unmatched: 8. Germline loops: CDR1 SGHVS, CDR2 FQNEAQ. The CDR3 is made up of 16 amino acids. The CDR3 here is CASSLEPSGTTGELFF. Written as DNA, the CDR3 is TGTGCCAGCAGCTTGGAGCCCAGCGGGACCACCGGGGAGCTGTTTTTT.

V and J are TRBV5-6 and TRBJ1-2, with D perhaps matching TRBD1 (5 bases). Germline CDR1 SGHDT, CDR2 YYEEEE. The CDR3 covers 16 residues. The V end was cut by 2 bases, the J end by 0 bases, with 14 bases between. The CDR3 sequence is CASSFGATEANYGYTF. In DNA, the CDR3 is TGTGCCAGCAGCTTTGGGGCGACTGAAGCTAACTATGGCTACACCTTC. Full variable domain (rest looked up from reference TRBV5-6 and TRBJ1-2): DAGVTQSPTHLIKTRGQQVTLRCSPKSGHDTVSWYQQALGQGPQFIFQYYEEEERQRGNFPDRFSGHQFPNYSSELNVNALLLGDSALYLCASSFGATEANYGYTFGSGTRLTVV.

The chain is built from TRBV7-8 and TRBJ1-4; D is unresolved. There are 13 residues in the CDR3. Germline values: CDR1 SGHVS, CDR2 FQNEAQ. The V and J ends lost 5 bases and 8 bases respectively, with 12 bases between them. The CDR3 coding sequence is TGTGCCAGCAGCCAACCCTCGACAGAAAAACTGTTTTTT. Translation gives CASSQPSTEKLFF.

V and J are TRBV5-1 and TRBJ1-5; the D gene is possibly TRBD1 (6 bases). Germline CDR1 and CDR2: SGHRS and YFSETQ. V lost 0 bases and J 1 base, leaving 8 bases between the germline ends. The CDR3 covers 15 residues. CDR3 nucleotide sequence: TGCGCCAGCAGCTTGGCGGGGACAAGCAATCAGCCCCAGCATTTT. Amino acids: CASSLAGTSNQPQHF.

This clone was seen once. The V and J genes are TRBV19 and TRBJ2-7, with TRBD2 identical over 11 bases. V lost 5 bases to trimming and J lost 4 bases; unmatched junction nucleotides: 4. The CDR3 contains 14 residues. Germline-derived CDR1 and CDR2 are LNHDA and SQIVND (reference sequence). The CDR3 bases are TGTGCCAGTAGTTACGGGACTAGCGGTTACGAGCAGTACTTC. Its protein product is CASSYGTSGYEQYF.

V is TRBV2 and J is TRBJ2-7; the match to TRBD1 covers 11 bases. CDR3 length equals 14 residues. CDR1 and CDR2 (germline): SNHLY, FYNNEI. J was trimmed by 6 bases and V by 7 bases; bases with no gene match: 8. The CDR3 region has the DNA TGTGCCAGCAATCCCGGGACAGGGGGTCTCGAGCAGTACTTC. This codes for CASNPGTGGLEQYF.

This clone was detected only a few times. This chain connects TRBV30 to TRBJ2-3; 8 bases line up with TRBD2. The CDR3 has 15 amino acids. Germline V gene data show CDR1 as GTSNPN and CDR2 as SVGIG (reference sequence). V lost 3 bases and J lost 0; bases outside the gene matches: 5. CDR3 amino acids: CAWSPGLVSTDTQYF. CDR3 sequence (DNA): TGTGCCTGGAGCCCGGGACTAGTTAGCACAGATACGCAGTATTTT. Filled out from reference TRBV30 and TRBJ2-3, the complete variable domain reads SQTIHQWPATLVQPVGSPLSLECTVEGTSNPNLYWYRQAAGRGLQLLFYSVGIGQISSEVPQNLSASRPQDRQFILSSKKLLLSDSGFYLCAWSPGLVSTDTQYFGPGTRLTVL.

V gene TRBV5-1 combines with J gene TRBJ2-1, with TRBD2 identical over 11 bases. This CDR3 contains 18 residues. V gave up 1 base and J gave up 0 bases; unmatched junction bases: 6. CDR1 is SGHRS, CDR2 YFSETQ, per germline. The CDR3 reads CASSLSLAGGSSYNEQFF. The CDR3 DNA reads as TGCGCCAGCAGCTTGAGTCTAGCGGGAGGAAGCTCCTACAATGAGCAGTTCTTC.

The V call is TRBV7-6, the J call TRBJ2-2; 9 bases match TRBD1. Germline lookup yields CDR1 SGHVS and CDR2 FNYEAQ. Trimming cost V 2 bases and J 3 bases; bases outside gene matches: 7. The CDR3 totals 17 residues. The CDR3 DNA follows: TGTGCCAGCAGCTTACCAAGGGACAGGGTGGACACCGGGGAGCTGTTTTTT. This encodes CASSLPRDRVDTGELFF.

The rearrangement joins TRBV5-1 to TRBJ2-7, with D unclear. Germline V gene data show CDR1 as SGHRS and CDR2 as YFSETQ. This CDR3 is built from 13 residues. V was shortened by 7 bases and J by 0 bases, with 11 bases between the two germline ends. In DNA form, the CDR3 reads TGCGCCAGCGGAAGACTTGACTCCTACGAGCAGTACTTC. It translates to CASGRLDSYEQYF.

This rearrangement joins TRBV29-1 to TRBJ2-2; 7 positions match TRBD1. V was clipped by 8 bases and J by 0 bases; unmatched bases: 3. Germline CDR1 reads SQVTM; CDR2 reads ANQGSEA. CDR3 length: 13 amino acids. The CDR3 bases are TGCAGCCTACAGGGGACGAACACCGGGGAGCTGTTTTTT. It is translated as CSLQGTNTGELFF.

The CDR3 sequence is CASSPRTSGNYNEQFF. CDR3 coding DNA: TGTGCCAGCAGCCCCCGAACTAGCGGAAATTACAATGAGCAGTTCTTC. The chain carries TRBV9 and TRBJ2-1, with TRBD2 matching 8 bases. Germline lookup yields CDR1 SGDLS and CDR2 YYNGEE. The CDR3 has 16 residues. V lost 4 bases to trimming and J lost 4 bases; unmatched junction nucleotides: 10.

This clone turned up a few times. J is TRBJ1-4 and V is TRBV15, with 9 bases lining up with TRBD1. The CDR3 runs 15 residues. V was clipped by 4 bases and J by 7 bases; unmatched bases: 7. Germline assignment: CDR1 LNHNV and CDR2 YYDKDF (reference sequence). This CDR3 reads CATSKRDREGEKLFF. Here the CDR3 DNA reads TGTGCCACCAGCAAAAGGGACAGGGAAGGTGAAAAACTGTTTTTT.

This clone was recorded a few times. The CDR3 protein is CASSPMGQGPPQHF. The CDR3 DNA reads TGTGCCAGCAGTCCTATGGGACAGGGGCCGCCCCAGCATTTT. V gene TRBV2 combines with J gene TRBJ1-5; 10 bases are shared with TRBD1. The CDR3 extends over 14 amino acids. Germline loops: CDR1 SNHLY, CDR2 FYNNEI. Trimming removed 5 bases from V and 9 bases from J; junction bases left unmatched: 7.

The genes are TRBV5-5 and TRBJ2-7; 8 bases align to TRBD2. Germline V gives CDR1 SGHKS, CDR2 YYEKEE (reference sequence). The CDR3 runs to 15 residues. Germline trimming cut 2 bases from V and 2 bases from J; bases unmatched to any gene: 6. DNA for the CDR3: TGTGCCAGCAGCTTAGGGCTAGCGGGTACCTACGAGCAGTACTTC. Protein: CASSLGLAGTYEQYF.